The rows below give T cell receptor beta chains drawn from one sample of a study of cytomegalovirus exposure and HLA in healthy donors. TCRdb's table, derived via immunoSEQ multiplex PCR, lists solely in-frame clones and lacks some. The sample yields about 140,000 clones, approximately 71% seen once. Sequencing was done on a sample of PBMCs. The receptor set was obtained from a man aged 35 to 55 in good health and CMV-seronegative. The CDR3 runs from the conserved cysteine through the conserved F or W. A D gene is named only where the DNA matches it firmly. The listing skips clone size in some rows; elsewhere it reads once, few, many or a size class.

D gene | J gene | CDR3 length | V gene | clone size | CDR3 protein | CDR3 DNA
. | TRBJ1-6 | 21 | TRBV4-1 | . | CASSQDWGWARLSSYNSPLHF | TGCGCCAGCAGCCAAGATTGGGGCTGGGCTCGCCTAAGCTCCTATAATTCACCCCTCCACTTT
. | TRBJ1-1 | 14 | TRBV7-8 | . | CASSLIGEGTEAFF | TGTGCCAGCAGCTTAATTGGGGAGGGGACTGAAGCTTTCTTT
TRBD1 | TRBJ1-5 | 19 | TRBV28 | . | CASSLPGQAYRYSNQPQHF | TGTGCCAGCAGTTTACCGGGACAGGCCTACCGTTATAGCAATCAGCCCCAGCATTTT
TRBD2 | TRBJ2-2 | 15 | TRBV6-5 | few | CASSPRTSGTGELFF | TGTGCCAGCAGCCCTCGGACTAGCGGAACCGGGGAGCTGTTTTTT
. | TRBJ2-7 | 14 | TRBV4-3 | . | CASSQGGPGGEQYF | TGCGCCAGCAGCCAAGGGGGGCCGGGGGGCGAGCAGTACTTC
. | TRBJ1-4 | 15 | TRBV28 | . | CASSFGGGGGEKLFF | TGTGCCAGCAGTTTTGGTGGGGGCGGGGGTGAAAAACTGTTTTTT
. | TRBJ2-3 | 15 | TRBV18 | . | CASSPSGFFTDTQYF | TGTGCCAGCTCACCATCCGGTTTCTTCACAGATACGCAGTATTTT
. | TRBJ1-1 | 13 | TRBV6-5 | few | CASSRGREGRAFF | TGTGCCAGCAGTCGAGGCAGGGAAGGGCGAGCTTTCTTT
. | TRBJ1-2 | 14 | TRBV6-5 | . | CASSYSPGDGGYTF | TGTGCCAGCAGTTACTCGCCAGGGGATGGTGGCTACACCTTC
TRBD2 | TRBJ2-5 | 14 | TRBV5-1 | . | CASSLDGGGTTQYF | TGCGCCAGCAGCTTGGACGGCGGGGGGACGACCCAGTACTTC
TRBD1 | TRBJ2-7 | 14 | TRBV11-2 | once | CASSLLGQSYEQYF | TGTGCCAGCAGCTTACTGGGACAGTCCTACGAGCAGTACTTC
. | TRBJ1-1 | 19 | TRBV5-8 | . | CASSLGPKVSWTENTEAFF | TGTGCCAGCAGCTTGGGGCCAAAAGTTTCTTGGACAGAGAACACTGAAGCTTTCTTT
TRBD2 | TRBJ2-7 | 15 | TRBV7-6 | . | CASSLEASGGYEQYF | TGTGCCAGCAGCTTAGAGGCTAGCGGGGGCTACGAGCAGTACTTC
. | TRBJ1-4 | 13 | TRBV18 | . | CASSPRENEKLFF | TGTGCCAGCTCACCGAGGGAAAATGAAAAACTGTTTTTT
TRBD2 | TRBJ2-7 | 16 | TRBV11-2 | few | CASSPLAGGASYEQYF | TGTGCCAGCAGCCCCCTGGCGGGGGGGGCTTCCTACGAGCAGTACTTC
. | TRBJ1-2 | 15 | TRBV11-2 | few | CASSTPTLAGYGYTF | TGTGCCAGCAGCACCCCCACCCTAGCCGGCTATGGCTACACCTTC
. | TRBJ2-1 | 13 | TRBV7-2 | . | CASSLGAYNEQFF | TGTGCCAGCAGCTTAGGGGCGTACAATGAGCAGTTCTTC
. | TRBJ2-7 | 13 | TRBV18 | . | CASSPSSGNEQYF | TGTGCCAGCTCACCGAGTAGCGGAAACGAGCAGTACTTC
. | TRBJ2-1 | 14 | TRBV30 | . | CAWSRGVSYNEQFF | TGTGCCTGGAGTCGCGGGGTCTCCTACAATGAGCAGTTCTTC
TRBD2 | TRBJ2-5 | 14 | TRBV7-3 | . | CASSLEGGRGTQYF | TGTGCCAGCAGCTTGGAGGGAGGGAGGGGGACCCAGTACTTC
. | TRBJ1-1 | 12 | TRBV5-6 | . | CASGQEGTEAFF | TGTGCCAGCGGTCAGGAGGGCACTGAAGCTTTCTTT
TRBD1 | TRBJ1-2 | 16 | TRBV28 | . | CASRGAGGGADYGYTF | TGTGCCAGCAGGGGGGCTGGAGGGGGCGCCGACTATGGCTACACCTTC
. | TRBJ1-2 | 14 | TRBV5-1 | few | CASNLIGGNYGYTF | TGCGCCAGCAACCTAATTGGAGGGAACTATGGCTACACCTTC
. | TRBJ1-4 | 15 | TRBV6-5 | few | CASSLRQGPNEKLFF | TGTGCCAGCAGTTTGAGGCAGGGTCCTAATGAAAAACTGTTTTTT
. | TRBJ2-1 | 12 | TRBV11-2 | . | CASSFSYNEQFF | TGTGCCAGCAGCTTTAGCTACAATGAGCAGTTCTTC
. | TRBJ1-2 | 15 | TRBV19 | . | CASQNRAGALYGYTF | TGTGCCAGTCAAAACCGGGCGGGGGCCCTCTATGGCTACACCTTC
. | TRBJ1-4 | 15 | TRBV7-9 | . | CASSLGLGADEKLFF | TGTGCCAGCAGCTTAGGGTTGGGGGCGGATGAAAAACTGTTTTTT
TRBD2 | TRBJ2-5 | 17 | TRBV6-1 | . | CASSEAWRGASQETQYF | TGTGCCAGCAGTGAAGCCTGGCGGGGGGCAAGCCAAGAGACCCAGTACTTC
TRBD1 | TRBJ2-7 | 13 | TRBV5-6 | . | CASSGQVGYEQYF | TGTGCCAGCAGCGGACAGGTCGGCTACGAGCAGTACTTC
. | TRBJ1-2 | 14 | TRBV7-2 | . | CASSPQDGLYGYTF | TGTGCCAGCAGCCCCCAGGACGGACTCTATGGCTACACCTTC
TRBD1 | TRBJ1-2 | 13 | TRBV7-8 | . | CASSLRTGNGYTF | TGTGCCAGCAGCTTACGGACAGGGAACGGCTACACCTTC
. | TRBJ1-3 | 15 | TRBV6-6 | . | CASSLSRHSGNTIYF | TGTGCCAGCAGTTTATCCAGACACTCTGGAAACACCATATATTTT
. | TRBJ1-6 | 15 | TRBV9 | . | CASSVGGSYNSPLHF | TGTGCCAGCAGCGTCGGTGGCTCCTATAATTCACCCCTCCACTTT
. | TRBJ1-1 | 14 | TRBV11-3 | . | CASSLEGENTEAFF | TGTGCCAGCAGCTTGGAAGGGGAGAACACTGAAGCTTTCTTT
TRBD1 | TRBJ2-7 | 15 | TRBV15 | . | CATSRTDRVGYEQYF | TGTGCCACCAGCAGAACCGACAGGGTGGGCTACGAGCAGTACTTC
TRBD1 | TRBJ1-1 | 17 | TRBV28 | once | CASSLLGQGEMNTEAFF | TGTGCCAGCAGTTTACTAGGACAGGGGGAAATGAACACTGAAGCTTTCTTT
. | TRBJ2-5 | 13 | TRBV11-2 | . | CASSILPQETQYF | TGTGCCAGCAGCATACTCCCACAAGAGACCCAGTACTTC
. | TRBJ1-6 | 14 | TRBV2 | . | CASTPLQGNSPLHF | TGTGCCAGCACTCCGCTTCAGGGAAACTCACCCCTCCACTTT
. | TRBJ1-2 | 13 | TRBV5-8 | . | CASSLASFYGYTF | TGTGCCAGCAGCTTGGCCTCCTTCTACGGCTACACCTTC
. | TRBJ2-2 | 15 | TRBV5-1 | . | CASSFRQAYTGELFF | TGCGCCAGCAGCTTCCGACAGGCCTACACCGGGGAGCTGTTTTTT
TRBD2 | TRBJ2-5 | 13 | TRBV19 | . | CASSMGREETQYF | TGTGCCAGTAGTATGGGGAGGGAGGAGACCCAGTACTTC
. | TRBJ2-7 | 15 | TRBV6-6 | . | CASNEPEQDSYEQYF | TGTGCCAGCAACGAGCCGGAACAGGACTCCTACGAGCAGTACTTC
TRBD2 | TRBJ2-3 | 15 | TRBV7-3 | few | CASSSSGGRTDTQYF | TGTGCCAGCAGCTCTAGCGGGGGTAGAACAGATACGCAGTATTTT
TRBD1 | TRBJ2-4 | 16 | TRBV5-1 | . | CASSDGQGGAKNIQYF | TGCGCCAGCAGCGACGGACAGGGGGGTGCCAAAAACATTCAGTACTTC
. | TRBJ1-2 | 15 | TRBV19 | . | CASSVSPGRVDGYTF | TGTGCCAGTAGTGTATCCCCTGGCAGGGTCGATGGCTACACCTTC
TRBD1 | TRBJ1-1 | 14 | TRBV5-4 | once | CASSLTGVNTEAFF | TGTGCCAGCAGCTTGACAGGGGTGAACACTGAAGCTTTCTTT
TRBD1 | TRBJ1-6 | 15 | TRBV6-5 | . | CASSTGQGDNSPLHF | TGTGCCAGCAGCACCGGACAGGGGGATAATTCACCCCTCCACTTT
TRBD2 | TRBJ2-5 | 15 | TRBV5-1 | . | CASSGAGFRQETQYF | TGCGCCAGCAGCGGAGCGGGGTTCCGCCAAGAGACCCAGTACTTC
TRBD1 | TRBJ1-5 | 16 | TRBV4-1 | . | CASSQRQGSSNQPQHF | TGCGCCAGCAGCCAGAGACAGGGTAGTAGCAATCAGCCCCAGCATTTT
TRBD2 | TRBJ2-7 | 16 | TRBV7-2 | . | CASSPLSGRHSYEQYF | TGTGCCAGCAGCCCCCTTAGCGGGAGACACTCCTACGAGCAGTACTTC